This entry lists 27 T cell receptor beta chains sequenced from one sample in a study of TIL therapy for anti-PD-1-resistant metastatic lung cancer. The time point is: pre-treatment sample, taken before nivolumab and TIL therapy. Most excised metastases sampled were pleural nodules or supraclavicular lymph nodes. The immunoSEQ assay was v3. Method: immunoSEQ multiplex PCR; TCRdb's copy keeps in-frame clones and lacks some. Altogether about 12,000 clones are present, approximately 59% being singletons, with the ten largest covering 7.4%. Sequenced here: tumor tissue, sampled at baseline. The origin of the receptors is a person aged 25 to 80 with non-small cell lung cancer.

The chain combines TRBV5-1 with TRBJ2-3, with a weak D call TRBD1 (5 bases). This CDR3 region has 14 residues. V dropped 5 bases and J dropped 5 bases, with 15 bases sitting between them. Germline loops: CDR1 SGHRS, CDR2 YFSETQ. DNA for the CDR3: TGCGCCAGCAGATCTAGGGGAAGGCAAGATACGCAGTATTTT. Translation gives CASRSRGRQDTQYF.

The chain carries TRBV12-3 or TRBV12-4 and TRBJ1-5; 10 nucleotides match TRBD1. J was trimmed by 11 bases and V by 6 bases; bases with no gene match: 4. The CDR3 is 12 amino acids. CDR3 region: CASRAGQGAQHF. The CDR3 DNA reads TGTGCCAGCAGGGCTGGACAGGGGGCCCAGCATTTT.

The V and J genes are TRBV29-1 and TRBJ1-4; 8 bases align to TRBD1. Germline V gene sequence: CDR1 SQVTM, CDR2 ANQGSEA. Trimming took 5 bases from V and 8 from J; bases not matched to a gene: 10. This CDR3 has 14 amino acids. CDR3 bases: TGCAGCGTTCGCTCAGGGGGCCTAGGGGAAAAACTGTTTTTT. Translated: CSVRSGGLGEKLFF.

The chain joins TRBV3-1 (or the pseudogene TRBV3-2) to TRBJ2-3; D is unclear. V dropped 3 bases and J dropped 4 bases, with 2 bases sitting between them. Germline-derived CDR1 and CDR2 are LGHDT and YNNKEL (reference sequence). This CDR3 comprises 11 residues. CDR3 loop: CASSQADTQYF. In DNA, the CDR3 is TGTGCCAGCAGCCAGGCAGATACGCAGTATTTT.

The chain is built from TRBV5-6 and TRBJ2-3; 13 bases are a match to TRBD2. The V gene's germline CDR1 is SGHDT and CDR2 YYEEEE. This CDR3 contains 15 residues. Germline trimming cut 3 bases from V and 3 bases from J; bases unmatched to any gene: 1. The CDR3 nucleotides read TGTGCCAGCAGCTCGGGACTAGCGGGAACAGATACGCAGTATTTT. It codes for CASSSGLAGTDTQYF.

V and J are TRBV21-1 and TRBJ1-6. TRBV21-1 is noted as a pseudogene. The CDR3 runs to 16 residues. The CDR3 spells CASSKETGDRNSPLHF. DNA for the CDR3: TGTGCCAGCAGCAAAGAAACGGGGGATCGCAATTCACCCCTCCACTTT.

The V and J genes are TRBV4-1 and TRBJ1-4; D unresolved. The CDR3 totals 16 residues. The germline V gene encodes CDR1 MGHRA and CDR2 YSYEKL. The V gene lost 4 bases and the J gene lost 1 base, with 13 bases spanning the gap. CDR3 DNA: TGCGCCAGCAGCCGAATACTTTTCGGAACTAATGAAAAACTGTTTTTT. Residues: CASSRILFGTNEKLFF.

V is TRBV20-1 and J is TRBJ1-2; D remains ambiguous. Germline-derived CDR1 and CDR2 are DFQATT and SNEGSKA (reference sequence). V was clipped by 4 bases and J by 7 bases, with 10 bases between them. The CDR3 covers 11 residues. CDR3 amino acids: CSATDGSGYTF. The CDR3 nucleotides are TGCAGTGCTACTGACGGTTCTGGCTACACCTTC.

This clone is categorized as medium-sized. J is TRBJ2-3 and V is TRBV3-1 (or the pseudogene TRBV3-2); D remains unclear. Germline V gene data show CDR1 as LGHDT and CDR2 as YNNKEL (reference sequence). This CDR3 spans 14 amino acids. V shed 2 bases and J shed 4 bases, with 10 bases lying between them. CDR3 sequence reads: CASSQRPRSDTQYF. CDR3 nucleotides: TGTGCCAGCAGCCAACGGCCGAGGTCAGATACGCAGTATTTT.

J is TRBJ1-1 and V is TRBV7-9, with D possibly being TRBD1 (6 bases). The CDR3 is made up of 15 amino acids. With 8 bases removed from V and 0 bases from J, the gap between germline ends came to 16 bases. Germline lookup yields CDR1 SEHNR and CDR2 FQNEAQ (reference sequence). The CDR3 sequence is CASGNRTAMNTEAFF. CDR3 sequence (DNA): TGTGCCAGCGGAAACCGGACAGCCATGAACACTGAAGCTTTCTTT.

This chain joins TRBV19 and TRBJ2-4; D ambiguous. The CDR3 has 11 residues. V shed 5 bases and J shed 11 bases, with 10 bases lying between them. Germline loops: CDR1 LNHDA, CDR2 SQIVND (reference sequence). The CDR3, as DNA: TGTGCCAGTAGTGTGGGGAACCTTCAGTACTTC. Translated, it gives CASSVGNLQYF.

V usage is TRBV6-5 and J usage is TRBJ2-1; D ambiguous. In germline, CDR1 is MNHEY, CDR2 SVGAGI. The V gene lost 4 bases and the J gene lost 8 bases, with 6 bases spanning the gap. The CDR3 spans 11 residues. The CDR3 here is CASSSLYEQFF. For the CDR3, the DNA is TGTGCCAGCAGTTCCTTATATGAGCAGTTCTTC.

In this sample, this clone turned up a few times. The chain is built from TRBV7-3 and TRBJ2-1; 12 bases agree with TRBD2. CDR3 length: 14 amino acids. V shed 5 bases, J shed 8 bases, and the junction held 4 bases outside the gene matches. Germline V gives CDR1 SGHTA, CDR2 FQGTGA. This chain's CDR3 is CASSLAGGHYEQFF. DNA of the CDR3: TGTGCCAGCAGCCTAGCGGGGGGGCACTATGAGCAGTTCTTC.

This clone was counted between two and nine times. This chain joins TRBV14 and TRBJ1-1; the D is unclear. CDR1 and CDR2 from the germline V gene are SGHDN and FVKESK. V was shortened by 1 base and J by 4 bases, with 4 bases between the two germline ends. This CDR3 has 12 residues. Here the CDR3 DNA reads TGTGCCAGCAGCCAAGGGGGCACTGAAGCTTTCTTT. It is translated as CASSQGGTEAFF.

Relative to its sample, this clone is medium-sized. The DNA of the CDR3 is TGCAGTGCCCGGACAGGCCGCGAGCAGTACTTC. Translating it yields CSARTGREQYF. This chain joins TRBV20-1 and TRBJ2-7, with 7 bases identical to TRBD1. The CDR3 length is 11 residues. Germline V gives CDR1 DFQATT, CDR2 SNEGSKA (reference sequence). V was clipped by 6 bases and J by 6 bases; unmatched bases: 5.

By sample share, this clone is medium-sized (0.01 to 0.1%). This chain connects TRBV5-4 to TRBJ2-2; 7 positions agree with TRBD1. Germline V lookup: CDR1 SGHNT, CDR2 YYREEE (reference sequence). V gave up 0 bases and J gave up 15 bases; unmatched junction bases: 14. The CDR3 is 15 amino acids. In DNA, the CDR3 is TGTGCCAGCAGCTTGGCAGTAACAGGGGAGCAAAAGGTGTTTTTT. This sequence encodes CASSLAVTGEQKVFF.

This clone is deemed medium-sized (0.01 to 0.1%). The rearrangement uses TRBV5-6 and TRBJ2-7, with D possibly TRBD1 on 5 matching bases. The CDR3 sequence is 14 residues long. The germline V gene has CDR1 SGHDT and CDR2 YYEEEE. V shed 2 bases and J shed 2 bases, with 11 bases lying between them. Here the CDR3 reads CASSLQVSTYEQYF. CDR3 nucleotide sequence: TGTGCCAGCAGCTTACAGGTCTCCACCTACGAGCAGTACTTC.

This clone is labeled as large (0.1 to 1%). The CDR3 sequence is CASSGPSRINEKLFF. The CDR3 DNA follows: TGTGCCAGTAGTGGGCCCAGCCGGATTAATGAAAAACTGTTTTTT. The rearrangement joins TRBV19 to TRBJ1-4; D is unresolved. Trimming left V 5 bases short and J 4 bases short, with 14 bases between. Germline CDR1 and CDR2: LNHDA and SQIVND (reference sequence). This CDR3 is 15 amino acids long.

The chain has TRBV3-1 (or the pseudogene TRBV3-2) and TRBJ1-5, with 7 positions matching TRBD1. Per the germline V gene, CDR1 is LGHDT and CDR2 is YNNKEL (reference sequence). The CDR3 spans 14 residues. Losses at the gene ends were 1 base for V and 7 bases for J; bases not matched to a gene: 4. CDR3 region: CASSQGTGVQPQHF. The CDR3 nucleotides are TGTGCCAGCAGCCAAGGTACAGGGGTGCAGCCCCAGCATTTT.

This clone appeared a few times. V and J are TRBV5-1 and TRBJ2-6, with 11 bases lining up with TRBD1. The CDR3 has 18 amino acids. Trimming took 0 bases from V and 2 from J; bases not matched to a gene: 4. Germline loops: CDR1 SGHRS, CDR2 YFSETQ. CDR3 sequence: CASSLGGQGAAGANVLTF. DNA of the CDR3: TGCGCCAGCAGCTTGGGAGGACAGGGGGCAGCTGGGGCCAACGTCCTGACTTTC.

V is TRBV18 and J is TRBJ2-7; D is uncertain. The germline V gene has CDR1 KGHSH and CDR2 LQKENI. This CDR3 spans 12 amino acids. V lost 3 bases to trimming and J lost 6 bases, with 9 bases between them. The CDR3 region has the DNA TGTGCCAGCTCACCGGGTCCTTCCGAGCAGTACTTC. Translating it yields CASSPGPSEQYF.

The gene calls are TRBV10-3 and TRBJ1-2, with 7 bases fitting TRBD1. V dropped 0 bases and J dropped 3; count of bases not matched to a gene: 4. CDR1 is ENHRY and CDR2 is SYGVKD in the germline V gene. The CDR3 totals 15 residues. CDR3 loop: CAISESQGGDYGYTF. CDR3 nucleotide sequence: TGTGCCATCAGTGAGTCGCAGGGGGGAGACTATGGCTACACCTTC.

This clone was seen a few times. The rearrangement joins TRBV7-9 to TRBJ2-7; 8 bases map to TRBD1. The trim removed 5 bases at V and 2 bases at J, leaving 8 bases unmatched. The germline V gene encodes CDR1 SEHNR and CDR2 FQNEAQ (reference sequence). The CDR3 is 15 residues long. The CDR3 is CASSTQGASAYEQYF. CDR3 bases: TGTGCCAGCAGCACCCAGGGGGCCTCCGCCTACGAGCAGTACTTC.

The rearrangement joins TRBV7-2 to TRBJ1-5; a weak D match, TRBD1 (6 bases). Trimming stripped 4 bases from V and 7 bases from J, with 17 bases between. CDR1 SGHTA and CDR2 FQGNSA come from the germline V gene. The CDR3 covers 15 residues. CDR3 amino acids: CASSYYRDAGQPQHF. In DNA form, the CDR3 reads TGTGCCAGCAGCTATTACAGGGATGCGGGGCAGCCCCAGCATTTT.

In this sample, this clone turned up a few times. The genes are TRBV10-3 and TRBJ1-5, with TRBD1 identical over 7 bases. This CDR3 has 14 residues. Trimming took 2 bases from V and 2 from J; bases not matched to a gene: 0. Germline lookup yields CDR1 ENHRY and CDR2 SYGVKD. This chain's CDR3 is CAISEDRGNQPQHF. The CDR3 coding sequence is TGTGCCATCAGTGAGGACAGGGGCAATCAGCCCCAGCATTTT.

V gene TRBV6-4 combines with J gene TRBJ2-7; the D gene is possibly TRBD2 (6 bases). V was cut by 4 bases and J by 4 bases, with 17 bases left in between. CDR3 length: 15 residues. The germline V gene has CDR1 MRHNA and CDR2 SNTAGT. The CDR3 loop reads CASSALPGLPYEQYF. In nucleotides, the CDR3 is TGTGCCAGCAGTGCGCTACCGGGACTTCCTTACGAGCAGTACTTC.

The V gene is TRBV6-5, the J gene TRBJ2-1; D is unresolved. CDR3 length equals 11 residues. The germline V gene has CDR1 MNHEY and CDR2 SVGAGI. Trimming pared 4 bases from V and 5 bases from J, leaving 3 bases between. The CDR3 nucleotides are TGTGCCAGCAGTTGGGACAATGAGCAGTTCTTC. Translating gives CASSWDNEQFF.